One and the same sample provided the 26 T cell receptor beta chains below, sequenced in a study of spatial heterogeneity in lung cancer. The time point is: sample taken at primary tumor resection. TCRdb reanalysed the 5' RACE reads using MiXCR and keeps one entry per CDR3 protein. The sample carries 2,500 to 3,500 distinct CDR3 sequences, 4.7% recorded once. The sample here was normal lung tissue next to the tumor, taken at surgery. These receptors were obtained from a male donor with early-stage non-small cell lung cancer.

This clonotype is medium-sized within its sample. The rearrangement uses TRBV7-8 and TRBJ1-3; 8 nucleotides line up with TRBD1. Germline-derived CDR1 and CDR2 are SGHVS and FQNEAQ. The CDR3 contains 16 residues. Trimming at V came to 2 bases and at J to 1 base, leaving 4 bases not matched to a gene. The CDR3 DNA reads as TGTGCCAGCAGCTTAAGGCAGGGGGCTTCTGGAAACACCATATATTTT. This codes for CASSLRQGASGNTIYF.

This clonotype is judged medium-sized. The gene calls are TRBV24-1 and TRBJ1-4, with D unclear. Germline V gene lookup returns CDR1 KGHDR and CDR2 SFDVKD. The CDR3 totals 13 residues. V was cut by 9 bases and J by 10 bases, with 17 bases left in between. The CDR3 sequence: CATSQVGSPKLFF. The CDR3 nucleotides read TGTGCCACCTCCCAGGTTGGATCCCCAAAACTGTTTTTT.

The chain uses TRBV5-1 and TRBJ1-1; no clear D. The CDR3 is 13 residues long. V was shortened by 5 bases and J by 1 base, with 9 bases between the two germline ends. CDR1 is SGHRS and CDR2 is YFSETQ in the germline V gene. CDR3 in amino acids: CASSRDQNTEAFF. The CDR3 DNA follows: TGCGCCAGCAGTCGTGATCAGAACACTGAAGCTTTCTTT.

By share, this clonotype ranks as medium-sized. V gene TRBV27 combines with J gene TRBJ2-7, with TRBD2 matching 9 bases. Unmatched junction bases numbered 7, after V lost 4 bases and J lost 6 bases. This CDR3 has 14 residues. Germline lookup yields CDR1 MNHEY and CDR2 SMNVEV (reference sequence). DNA for the CDR3: TGTGCCAGCAGTTCTAGCGGGGCCCTAGCCGAGCAGTACTTC. This translates into CASSSSGALAEQYF.

By frequency in the sample, this clonotype is medium-sized (0.01 to 0.1%). This sequence joins TRBV29-1 and TRBJ2-7, with D unresolved. The germline gives CDR1 SQVTM, CDR2 ANQGSEA. The CDR3 totals 15 residues. Trimming stripped 0 bases from V and 0 bases from J, with 12 bases between. The CDR3 DNA follows: TGCAGCGTTGAAGATAGACGGACGAGCTCCTACGAGCAGTACTTC. This translates into CSVEDRRTSSYEQYF.

This clonotype qualifies as medium-sized (0.01 to 0.1%). V and J are TRBV2 and TRBJ2-1, with D maybe TRBD1 (7 bases). V was pared by 7 bases and J by 0 bases, with 10 bases between. The length of the CDR3 is 14 residues. From germline, CDR1 is SNHLY and CDR2 FYNNEI. The DNA for the CDR3 is TGTGCCAGCACGCGGGACAGCTCCTACAATGAGCAGTTCTTC. Amino acids: CASTRDSSYNEQFF.

This clonotype was detected many times. The rearrangement uses TRBV29-1 and TRBJ2-3, with D maybe TRBD2 (7 bases). In germline, CDR1 is SQVTM, CDR2 ANQGSEA. The CDR3 extends over 12 amino acids. V lost 4 bases to trimming and J lost 4 bases, with 9 bases between them. The CDR3 region has the DNA TGCAGCGTTGGGGGGGGCCCAGATACGCAGTATTTT. This sequence encodes CSVGGGPDTQYF.

This clonotype was observed many times. The chain couples TRBV10-3 to TRBJ2-1; D is unclear. This CDR3 has 15 residues. Trimming left V 2 bases short and J 1 base short, with 9 bases between. Germline V gene lookup returns CDR1 ENHRY and CDR2 SYGVKD. CDR3 sequence: CAISEQLGSYNEQFF. CDR3 bases: TGTGCCATCAGTGAGCAACTGGGGTCCTACAATGAGCAGTTCTTC.

This clonotype is classed as medium-sized. The genes are TRBV7-9 and TRBJ2-1; TRBD1 might be the D (7 bases). The CDR3 runs 15 residues. Trimming pared 5 bases from V and 0 bases from J, leaving 11 bases between. Germline CDR1 is SEHNR and CDR2 is FQNEAQ (reference sequence). CDR3 bases: TGTGCCAGCAGCATGCGGGACAGCTCCTACAATGAGCAGTTCTTC. Amino acid sequence: CASSMRDSSYNEQFF.

Ten or more counts support this clonotype. The CDR3 protein is CSARDRRTDYNEQFF. As DNA, the CDR3 is TGCAGTGCTAGAGATCGGAGGACAGACTACAATGAGCAGTTCTTC. The chain combines TRBV20-1 with TRBJ2-1; possible D gene TRBD1, 6 bases. CDR3 size: 15 residues. The germline V gene has CDR1 DFQATT and CDR2 SNEGSKA (reference sequence). Between the trimmed V and J ends, which lost 0 bases and 3 bases, there was a span of 12 bases.

By its share, this clonotype is medium-sized. The chain joins TRBV20-1 to TRBJ1-1, with D unresolved. The CDR3 is 14 residues long. Trimming left V 2 bases short and J 8 bases short, with 18 bases between. In germline, CDR1 is DFQATT, CDR2 SNEGSKA (reference sequence). Here the CDR3 reads CSARNEDRSAEAFF. The CDR3 nucleotides are TGCAGTGCTAGAAACGAGGACCGATCCGCCGAAGCTTTCTTT.

This clonotype was picked up many times. J is TRBJ1-2 and V is TRBV19; D not certain. Germline values: CDR1 LNHDA, CDR2 SQIVND (reference sequence). Trimming took 7 bases from V and 6 from J, leaving 15 bases between them. The CDR3 length is 13 residues. The CDR3 region is CASTTGFSNGYTF. The CDR3 bases are TGTGCCAGTACGACGGGGTTCTCAAATGGCTACACCTTC.

This clonotype qualifies as medium-sized (0.01 to 0.1%). The chain has TRBV4-2 and TRBJ2-1; 12 bases line up with TRBD2. Germline CDR1 LGHNA, CDR2 YNFKEQ. There are 16 residues in the CDR3. V gave up 2 bases and J gave up 10 bases; unmatched junction bases: 9. The CDR3 nucleotides read TGTGCCAGCAGCCAATTGACTAGCGGGAGTCTAGAAGAGCAGTTCTTC. Its protein is CASSQLTSGSLEEQFF.

By frequency in the sample, this clonotype is medium-sized. V and J are TRBV6-4 and TRBJ2-3; 14 bases are a match to TRBD2. Germline CDR1 is MRHNA and CDR2 is SNTAGT. The CDR3 runs 17 residues. The V and J ends lost 0 bases and 5 bases, in that order; junction bases with no gene match: 4. Here the CDR3 DNA reads TGTGCCAGCAGTGACTCGACTAGCGGGGGGGCCGTAGATACGCAGTATTTT. Translation gives CASSDSTSGGAVDTQYF.

This clonotype was recorded many times. This rearrangement joins TRBV20-1 to TRBJ2-7; D could derive from TRBD1 or TRBD2 (5 bases each). The V gene's germline CDR1 is DFQATT and CDR2 SNEGSKA (reference sequence). The length of the CDR3 is 15 residues. V lost 3 bases to trimming and J lost 2 bases, with 17 bases between them. CDR3 in amino acids: CSASGDPRSPYEQYF. The CDR3 DNA sequence: TGCAGTGCTAGCGGGGACCCGAGAAGTCCCTACGAGCAGTACTTC.

This clonotype is large by share. The rearrangement uses TRBV10-3 and TRBJ2-5, with D maybe TRBD1 (6 bases). This CDR3 region has 13 residues. The germline V gene has CDR1 ENHRY and CDR2 SYGVKD. V lost 11 bases to trimming and J lost 3 bases, with 16 bases between them. CDR3 in DNA: TGTGCCTCATCAGAAAGGACAGAAGAGACCCAGTACTTC. It yields the protein CASSERTEETQYF.

This chain connects TRBV12-3 or TRBV12-4 to TRBJ2-7; D is perhaps TRBD1 or TRBD2 (5 bases each). Between the trimmed V and J ends, which lost 6 bases and 2 bases, there was a span of 14 bases. The CDR3 runs to 14 residues. The CDR3 here is CASSLGPPPYEQYF. The CDR3 coding sequence is TGTGCCAGCAGCTTGGGACCACCCCCCTACGAGCAGTACTTC.

Ten or more counts support this clonotype. The chain has TRBV28 and TRBJ1-6, with TRBD1 matching 8 bases. The V gene's germline CDR1 is MDHEN and CDR2 SYDVKM. V trimming: 5 bases; J trimming: 10 bases; junction bases outside the gene matches: 7. The length of the CDR3 is 14 residues. The DNA of the CDR3 is TGTGCCAGCAGTCCTCGGACAGGGCTGTCACCCCTCCACTTT. Translated: CASSPRTGLSPLHF.

By sample share, this clonotype is medium-sized. This chain uses TRBV6-6 with TRBJ2-3; D unclear. Trimming removed 6 bases at V and 6 bases at J, with 10 bases between. Germline values: CDR1 MNHNY, CDR2 SVGAGI (reference sequence). The length of the CDR3 is 12 residues. This chain's CDR3 is CASSHDRDTQYF. The DNA for the CDR3 is TGTGCCAGCAGCCACGACCGGGATACGCAGTATTTT.

This clonotype has more than one count but fewer than ten. The chain links TRBV9 to TRBJ2-1; 11 nucleotides agree with TRBD2. This CDR3 has 16 amino acids. V lost 0 bases, J lost 6 bases, and 5 bases stayed unmatched. Germline V CDR1 and CDR2: SGDLS, YYNGEE. The CDR3 loop reads CASSVVGSGGVNEQFF. CDR3 coding DNA: TGTGCCAGCAGCGTAGTTGGTAGCGGGGGGGTCAATGAGCAGTTCTTC.

This clonotype is labeled as medium-sized. The CDR3 DNA sequence: TGCGCCAGCAGCTTGTCCGCGGGACTAGCGGGAACAGATACGCAGTATTTT. Protein sequence: CASSLSAGLAGTDTQYF. The rearrangement joins TRBV5-1 to TRBJ2-3; 13 positions agree with TRBD2. From germline, CDR1 is SGHRS and CDR2 YFSETQ. The V and J ends lost 1 base and 3 bases, in that order; junction bases with no gene match: 5. The CDR3 is made up of 17 amino acids.

By share, this clonotype counts as medium-sized (0.01 to 0.1%). The chain has TRBV3-1 and TRBJ1-4; maybe TRBD1 (5 bases). The germline V gene has CDR1 LGHDT and CDR2 YNNKEL (reference sequence). CDR3 size: 14 residues. With 3 bases removed from V and 7 bases from J, the gap between germline ends came to 12 bases. The CDR3 DNA reads as TGTGCCAGCAGCCAGAGGACCAGGGCTGAAAAACTGTTTTTT. It encodes CASSQRTRAEKLFF. The full variable domain, with the rest looked up from reference TRBV3-1 and TRBJ1-4, is DTAVSQTPKYLVTQMGNDKSIKCEQNLGHDTMYWYKQDSKKFLKIMFSYNNKELIINETVPNRFSPKSPDKAHLNLHINSLELGDSAVYFCASSQRTRAEKLFFGSGTQLSVL.

Within the sample, this clonotype is medium-sized. The chain combines TRBV29-1 with TRBJ1-1; tentatively, D is TRBD1 (6 bases). Germline CDR1 is SQVTM and CDR2 is ANQGSEA. The CDR3 contains 13 residues. Trimming cost V 6 bases and J 1 base, with 12 bases left between them. The CDR3 bases are TGCAGCGTCTCCCAGGGGACGAACACTGAAGCTTTCTTT. Translating it yields CSVSQGTNTEAFF.

This clonotype is labeled medium-sized. The chain joins TRBV20-1 to TRBJ2-7; 10 bases map to TRBD1. This CDR3 is built from 15 residues. Looked up from germline, CDR1 is DFQATT and CDR2 is SNEGSKA (reference sequence). After removal of 1 base from V and 1 base from J, the junction contained 4 bases not matched to a gene. CDR3 sequence reads: CSARVRQGASYEQYF. The CDR3 DNA follows: TGCAGTGCTAGAGTTAGACAGGGGGCTTCCTACGAGCAGTACTTC.

In its sample, this clonotype was seen many times. The rearrangement links TRBV9 to TRBJ2-2; tentatively, D is TRBD2 (5 bases). The CDR3 consists of 14 residues. Germline CDR1 and CDR2: SGDLS and YYNGEE. The germline V and J ends were trimmed by 0 bases and 7 bases, with 10 bases remaining between them. DNA for the CDR3: TGTGCCAGCAGCGTAGCTAGCTGGGGCGGGGAGCTGTTTTTT. Encoded protein: CASSVASWGGELFF.

By share of the sample, this clonotype is medium-sized. This chain connects TRBV4-3 to TRBJ2-2, with D uncertain. The CDR3 loop spans 13 amino acids. Germline CDR1 is LGHNA and CDR2 is YSLEER. Trimming removed 5 bases from V and 7 bases from J, with 11 bases in between. CDR3 nucleotide sequence: TGCGCCAGCAGCTTCAACCACGGCGGGGAGCTGTTTTTT. As protein: CASSFNHGGELFF.